The 21 T cell receptor beta chains listed next were all sequenced from one sample in a study of blood T cell repertoires in COVID-19. Only in-frame clones appear in the TCRdb table, and some are missing; sequencing was by immunoSEQ multiplex PCR. Of about 270,000 clones listed, more than 85% are singletons. Input material: peripheral blood. The receptor set was obtained from a person aged 18 to 30 with COVID-19, enrolled during active disease.

The rearrangement joins TRBV20-1 to TRBJ2-7; no firm D call. The CDR3 is 11 amino acids. V lost 6 bases to trimming and J lost 3 bases, with 9 bases between them. Germline lookup yields CDR1 DFQATT and CDR2 SNEGSKA (reference sequence). The CDR3 region is CSARLIYEQYF. CDR3 bases: TGCAGTGCCCGACTCATCTACGAGCAGTACTTC.

This chain links TRBV3-1 (or the pseudogene TRBV3-2) with TRBJ2-7; D possibly corresponds to TRBD2 (6 bases). Trimming shortened V by 4 bases and J by 7 bases, and 23 bases separated the two germline ends. Germline V gene data show CDR1 as LGHDT and CDR2 as YNNKEL (reference sequence). This CDR3 contains 16 residues. Written as DNA, the CDR3 is TGTGCCAGCAGCCTACAGACTAGATCCCCGCCGAAGGAGCAGTACTTC. Its translation: CASSLQTRSPPKEQYF.

The chain couples TRBV9 to TRBJ2-1, with TRBD2 identical over 13 bases. The germline CDR1 and CDR2 sequences are SGDLS and YYNGEE. V was clipped by 0 bases and J by 2 bases; unmatched bases: 2. The CDR3 runs 17 residues. The CDR3 coding sequence is TGTGCCAGCAGCGTAGAAACTAGCGGGAGGGCCTACAATGAGCAGTTCTTC. As protein: CASSVETSGRAYNEQFF. Full variable domain (rest looked up from reference TRBV9 and TRBJ2-1): DSGVTQTPKHLITATGQRVTLRCSPRSGDLSVYWYQQSLDQGLQFLIQYYNGEERAKGNILERFSAQQFPDLHSELNLSSLELGDSALYFCASSVETSGRAYNEQFFGPGTRLTVL.

The chain is built from TRBV28 and TRBJ1-1, with D possibly being TRBD1 (6 bases). This CDR3 spans 17 amino acids. Trimming left V 6 bases short and J 5 bases short, with 25 bases between. Germline assignment: CDR1 MDHEN and CDR2 SYDVKM. CDR3 DNA sequence: TGTGCCAGCAGGCTAAACAAGTGGGGGCGACAAGTTACTGAAGCTTTCTTT. Its translation is CASRLNKWGRQVTEAFF.

This rearrangement joins TRBV5-6 to TRBJ1-5; D call uncertain. The CDR3 runs 17 residues. Between the trimmed V and J ends, which lost 4 bases and 1 base, there was a span of 18 bases. Germline-derived CDR1 and CDR2 are SGHDT and YYEEEE. CDR3 nucleotides: TGTGCCAGCAGCGTTATGAGAGGCCGGAGGAGCAATCAGCCCCAGCATTTT. It encodes CASSVMRGRRSNQPQHF.

The chain joins TRBV7-6 to TRBJ2-7; 13 positions agree with TRBD2. The length of the CDR3 is 18 residues. V shed 1 base and J 3 bases; nucleotides not matched to a gene: 9. The germline V gene has CDR1 SGHVS and CDR2 FNYEAQ. The CDR3 DNA sequence: TGTGCCAGCAGCTTAGAACTAGCGGGAGGGCCAGGTAACTACGAGCAGTACTTC. This sequence encodes CASSLELAGGPGNYEQYF.

The rearrangement links TRBV4-3 to TRBJ2-1, with 7 nucleotides matching TRBD2. The CDR3 has 16 amino acids. CDR1 and CDR2 from the germline V gene are LGHNA and YSLEER. The V segment lost 0 bases and the J segment 9 bases; nucleotides outside the gene matches: 11. This CDR3 is CASSQDSLADGGEQFF. DNA of the CDR3: TGCGCCAGCAGCCAAGATAGTCTAGCGGATGGGGGTGAGCAGTTCTTC.

V and J are TRBV28 and TRBJ2-1, with D possibly TRBD2 on 5 matching bases. V lost 6 bases and J lost 12, with 12 bases in between. The CDR3 length is 11 residues. Germline V gene lookup returns CDR1 MDHEN and CDR2 SYDVKM. CDR3 nucleotides: TGTGCCAGCAGGGAGGACGGATTGCAGTTCTTC. It codes for CASREDGLQFF.

The chain employs TRBV3-1 (or the pseudogene TRBV3-2) and TRBJ2-7; D not certain. Germline assignment: CDR1 LGHDT and CDR2 YNNKEL (reference sequence). This CDR3 is 13 amino acids long. V was trimmed by 4 bases and J by 4 bases, leaving 11 bases between them. The CDR3 region is CASSLSGWYEQYF. CDR3 DNA: TGTGCCAGCAGCCTTAGTGGTTGGTACGAGCAGTACTTC.

The chain uses TRBV5-5 and TRBJ2-5; weak D call: TRBD2 (6 bases). Germline CDR1 and CDR2: SGHKS and YYEKEE (reference sequence). Trimming left V 2 bases short and J 7 bases short, with 21 bases between. This CDR3 region has 16 residues. This CDR3 is CASSFGEMTGRGTQYF. The CDR3 region has the DNA TGTGCCAGCAGCTTCGGAGAGATGACGGGGCGGGGGACCCAGTACTTC.

The table lists this clone with a count of one. The genes are TRBV7-2 and TRBJ2-7, with D possibly being TRBD2 (6 bases). CDR1 and CDR2 (germline): SGHTA, FQGNSA. The CDR3 sequence is 15 residues long. The V end was cut by 3 bases, the J end by 3 bases, with 15 bases between. This CDR3 reads CASSFRRDSNYEQYF. The DNA for the CDR3 is TGTGCCAGCAGCTTCCGCCGGGACTCCAACTACGAGCAGTACTTC.

The V gene is TRBV5-6, the J gene TRBJ1-4; no definite D call. This CDR3 has 15 amino acids. Germline-derived CDR1 and CDR2 are SGHDT and YYEEEE. V gave up 3 bases and J gave up 8 bases, with 17 bases separating them. The CDR3 nucleotides are TGTGCCAGCAGCTCGCAGGTCCACCTAAACGAAAAACTGTTTTTT. This codes for CASSSQVHLNEKLFF.

The V gene is TRBV24-1, the J gene TRBJ2-7, with D perhaps matching TRBD2 (6 bases). Looked up from germline, CDR1 is KGHDR and CDR2 is SFDVKD. There are 14 residues in the CDR3. V was pared by 3 bases and J by 7 bases, with 15 bases between. The chain's CDR3 is CATSDPQSGVEQYF. CDR3 nucleotides: TGTGCCACCAGTGATCCGCAGTCGGGGGTTGAGCAGTACTTC.

CDR3 nucleotide sequence: TGTGCCAGCAGCTTGAGTGAAGGGGGCAGGATGAACACTGAAGCTTTCTTT. It encodes CASSLSEGGRMNTEAFF. V usage is TRBV7-9 and J usage is TRBJ1-1; 7 nucleotides agree with TRBD1. CDR1 and CDR2 (germline): SEHNR, FQNEAQ (reference sequence). This CDR3 is 17 amino acids long. With V trimmed by 3 bases and J by 0 bases, 10 bases remained unmatched. The complete variable domain, with remaining parts taken from reference TRBV7-9 and TRBJ1-1, reads DTGVSQNPRHKITKRGQNVTFRCDPISEHNRLYWYRQTLGQGPEFLTYFQNEAQLEKSRLLSDRFSAERPKGSFSTLEIQRTEQGDSAMYLCASSLSEGGRMNTEAFFGQGTRLTVV.

V usage is TRBV4-1 and J usage is TRBJ2-3; possibly TRBD2 for D (6 bases). CDR1 is MGHRA, CDR2 YSYEKL, per germline. CDR3 length: 12 residues. The germline V and J ends were trimmed by 11 bases and 3 bases, with 12 bases remaining between them. CDR3 amino acids: CAAGGRTDTQYF. CDR3 in DNA: TGCGCCGCAGGAGGGAGAACAGATACGCAGTATTTT.

The chain combines TRBV7-9 with TRBJ1-4; 8 bases line up with TRBD1. Germline V gene data show CDR1 as SEHNR and CDR2 as FQNEAQ (reference sequence). The CDR3 covers 17 residues. Trimming cost V 3 bases and J 2 bases; bases outside gene matches: 8. The CDR3 spells CASSFALQGGTNEKLFF. The CDR3 DNA reads TGTGCCAGCAGCTTTGCCCTACAGGGGGGGACTAATGAAAAACTGTTTTTT.

This chain connects TRBV11-2 to TRBJ1-1, with D uncertain. Between the trimmed V and J ends, which lost 4 bases and 5 bases, there was a span of 8 bases. Per germline, CDR1 SGHAT and CDR2 FQNNGV. CDR3 size: 12 residues. As DNA, the CDR3 is TGTGCCAGCAGCTCCACGGGGACTGAAGCTTTCTTT. As protein: CASSSTGTEAFF.

CDR3 DNA sequence: TGTGCCAGCAGTACACAGGGTTCCCCGTACTTC. Its translation is CASSTQGSPYF. V usage is TRBV28 and J usage is TRBJ2-4; D possibly corresponds to TRBD1 (6 bases). The CDR3 sequence is 11 residues long. V lost 5 bases, J lost 15 bases, and 14 bases lay in between. CDR1 is MDHEN, CDR2 SYDVKM, per germline.

This clone was found once. The chain couples TRBV5-1 to TRBJ2-5, with 9 bases identical to TRBD1. V was pared by 5 bases and J by 5 bases, with 4 bases of the junction left unmatched. Looked up from germline, CDR1 is SGHRS and CDR2 is YFSETQ. The CDR3 is 13 residues long. The CDR3 DNA follows: TGCGCCAGCAGTCGGACAGGGGAGGAGACCCAGTACTTC. This codes for CASSRTGEETQYF.

The chain carries TRBV27 and TRBJ2-7; possibly TRBD1 for D (6 bases). Germline V CDR1 and CDR2: MNHEY, SMNVEV (reference sequence). Trimming removed 8 bases from V and 3 bases from J, with 17 bases in between. The CDR3 length is 14 residues. The CDR3 here is CASGIGPGVYEQYF. CDR3 nucleotide sequence: TGTGCCAGCGGAATAGGGCCAGGGGTCTACGAGCAGTACTTC.

The chain combines TRBV24-1 with TRBJ1-4; D not certain. This CDR3 comprises 18 residues. The germline V and J ends were trimmed by 2 bases and 5 bases, with 20 bases remaining between them. Germline lookup yields CDR1 KGHDR and CDR2 SFDVKD. This CDR3 is CATSDSRTRTVKNEKLFF. Written as DNA, the CDR3 is TGTGCCACCAGTGATTCGCGAACTAGGACGGTCAAAAATGAAAAACTGTTTTTT.